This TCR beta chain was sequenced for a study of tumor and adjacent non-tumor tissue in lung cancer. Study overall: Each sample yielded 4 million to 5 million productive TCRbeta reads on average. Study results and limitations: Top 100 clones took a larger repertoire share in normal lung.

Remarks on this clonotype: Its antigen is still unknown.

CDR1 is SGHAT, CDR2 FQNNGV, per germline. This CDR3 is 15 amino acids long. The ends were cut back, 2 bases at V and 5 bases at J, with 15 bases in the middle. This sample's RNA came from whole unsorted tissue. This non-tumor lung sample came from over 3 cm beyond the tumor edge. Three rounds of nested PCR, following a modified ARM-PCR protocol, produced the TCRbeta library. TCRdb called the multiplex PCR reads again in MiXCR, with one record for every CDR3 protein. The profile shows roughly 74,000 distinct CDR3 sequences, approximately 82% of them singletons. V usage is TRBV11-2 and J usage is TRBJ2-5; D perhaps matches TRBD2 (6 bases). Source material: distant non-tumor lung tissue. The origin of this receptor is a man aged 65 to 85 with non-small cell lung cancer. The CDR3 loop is CASSLTWTGRETQYF. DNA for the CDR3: TGTGCCAGCAGCTTAACTTGGACTGGGAGGGAGACCCAGTACTTC. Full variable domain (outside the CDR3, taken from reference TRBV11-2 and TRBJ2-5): EAGVAQSPRYKIIEKRQSVAFWCNPISGHATLYWYQQILGQGPKLLIQFQNNGVVDDSQLPKDRFSAERLKGVDSTLKIQPAKLEDSAVYLCASSLTWTGRETQYFGPGTRLLVL.